Following are 32 T cell receptor beta chains from one sample sequenced in a study of blood T cell repertoires in COVID-19. The method was immunoSEQ multiplex PCR; TCRdb's version includes in-frame clones alone and lacks a portion of them. The sample has approximately 300,000 clones; more than 80% are singletons. Source material: peripheral blood. Receptors were obtained from a man between 18 and 35 years old who had recovered from COVID-19.

DNA of the CDR3: TGCAGCGTTTATGAGCGGCTTAGGATCGAGCAGTACTTC. Its protein is CSVYERLRIEQYF. This sequence joins TRBV29-1 and TRBJ2-7, with D possibly TRBD2 on 5 matching bases. V was clipped by 5 bases and J by 6 bases, with 17 bases between them. The CDR3 totals 13 residues. Germline V gene sequence: CDR1 SQVTM, CDR2 ANQGSEA.

The V and J genes are TRBV28 and TRBJ2-1; D remains ambiguous. Germline CDR1 and CDR2: MDHEN and SYDVKM. V lost 7 bases, J lost 5 bases, and 15 bases lay in between. The CDR3 has 14 amino acids. CDR3 residues: CASTTTNSDNEQFF. The CDR3 DNA is TGTGCCAGCACGACCACGAACAGTGACAATGAGCAGTTCTTC.

CDR3: CATSRDAGSSYNEQFF. The CDR3 DNA sequence: TGTGCCACCAGCAGAGACGCGGGGAGCTCCTACAATGAGCAGTTCTTC. The chain combines TRBV15 with TRBJ2-1; D is perhaps TRBD2 (6 bases). The CDR3 sequence is 16 residues long. The V and J ends lost 0 bases and 0 bases respectively, with 9 bases between them. Germline V gene data show CDR1 as LNHNV and CDR2 as YYDKDF (reference sequence).

This clone came up a few times. The CDR3 spells CASSQETGLSPLHF. CDR3 sequence (DNA): TGCGCCAGCAGCCAAGAGACAGGGCTTTCACCCCTCCACTTT. This chain links TRBV4-3 with TRBJ1-6; TRBD1 matches 7 bases. The CDR3 has 14 amino acids. Germline trimming cut 0 bases from V and 9 bases from J; bases unmatched to any gene: 2. Per the germline V gene, CDR1 is LGHNA and CDR2 is YSLEER.

This clone has a single count. CDR3 DNA sequence: TGTGCCAGCAGTGCTGGACTAGCGGTCCCCTACAATGAGCAGTTCTTC. Encoded protein: CASSAGLAVPYNEQFF. The J gene is TRBJ2-1, the V gene TRBV6-1; 10 bases align to TRBD2. V was clipped by 4 bases and J by 2 bases; unmatched bases: 5. This CDR3 has 16 residues. Germline V CDR1 and CDR2: MNHNS, SASEGT.

The chain is built from TRBV10-2 and TRBJ2-5, with D possibly being TRBD2 (5 bases). The CDR3 contains 16 residues. Germline assignment: CDR1 WSHSY and CDR2 SAAADI. The germline V and J ends were trimmed by 2 bases and 2 bases, with 15 bases remaining between them. The CDR3 coding sequence is TGCGCCAGCAGTGAGCCGAGGGTAGGGCAGCAAGAGACCCAGTACTTC. Its protein product is CASSEPRVGQQETQYF.

The V gene is TRBV5-1, the J gene TRBJ1-1; 8 nucleotides line up with TRBD1. The J segment lost 7 bases and the V segment lost 4 bases, leaving 3 bases of the junction unmatched. Germline assignment: CDR1 SGHRS and CDR2 YFSETQ. The CDR3 is 12 residues long. The chain's CDR3 is CASSPGQGEAFF. CDR3 sequence (DNA): TGCGCCAGCAGCCCCGGACAGGGTGAAGCTTTCTTT.

This rearrangement joins TRBV5-1 to TRBJ2-7, with 11 bases aligning to TRBD1. The CDR3 totals 17 residues. Germline trimming cut 4 bases from V and 5 bases from J; bases unmatched to any gene: 14. Germline loops: CDR1 SGHRS, CDR2 YFSETQ. The CDR3 nucleotides read TGCGCCAGCAGCCTGGACAGGGGGCCCCCTGTTTTCGACGAGCAGTACTTC. Encoded protein: CASSLDRGPPVFDEQYF.

The rearrangement uses TRBV7-8 and TRBJ2-3, with D possibly TRBD2 on 7 matching bases. Germline V CDR1 and CDR2: SGHVS, FQNEAQ. This CDR3 contains 16 residues. V was clipped by 1 base and J by 2 bases, with 13 bases between them. CDR3 DNA sequence: TGTGCCAGCAGCTTAGAATCGGCGGGGGCCACAGATACGCAGTATTTT. It is translated as CASSLESAGATDTQYF.

The chain recombines TRBV5-6 with TRBJ2-3; no definite D call. Deletions cut 3 bases from V and 2 bases from J, with 13 bases between. The CDR3 sequence is 15 residues long. Per germline, CDR1 SGHDT and CDR2 YYEEEE. The CDR3 protein is CASSSRLYPTDTQYF. The CDR3 nucleotides read TGTGCCAGCAGCTCCCGACTCTACCCCACAGATACGCAGTATTTT.

The V and J genes are TRBV7-2 and TRBJ2-1; 8 positions agree with TRBD2. Germline assignment: CDR1 SGHTA and CDR2 FQGNSA. Trimming took 5 bases from V and 5 from J; bases not matched to a gene: 8. This CDR3 has 15 residues. CDR3 sequence: CASSATGLGDNEQFF. The DNA of the CDR3 is TGTGCCAGCAGCGCGACGGGACTAGGAGACAATGAGCAGTTCTTC.

The J gene is TRBJ2-3, the V gene TRBV14, with D unresolved. The germline V gene has CDR1 SGHDN and CDR2 FVKESK. V was pared by 1 base and J by 5 bases, with 13 bases between. The CDR3 sequence is 15 residues long. This chain's CDR3 is CASSQGASLGDTQYF. The CDR3 DNA is TGTGCCAGCAGCCAAGGGGCATCGCTCGGAGATACGCAGTATTTT.

This clone was counted only a few times. The rearrangement joins TRBV10-3 to TRBJ2-6; 12 nucleotides line up with TRBD2. Germline CDR1 and CDR2: ENHRY and SYGVKD. V was pared by 5 bases and J by 0 bases, with 5 bases of the junction left unmatched. This CDR3 comprises 18 residues. The CDR3 is CAISPSGGDPSGANVLTF. As DNA, the CDR3 is TGTGCCATCAGTCCTAGCGGGGGGGATCCCTCTGGGGCCAACGTCCTGACTTTC.

The rearrangement joins TRBV6-6 to TRBJ1-5; unclear D gene. The CDR3 is 14 residues long. Germline values: CDR1 MNHNY, CDR2 SVGAGI (reference sequence). V was cut by 5 bases and J by 6 bases, with 14 bases left in between. The chain's CDR3 is CASSGPAGSQPQHF. In DNA, the CDR3 is TGTGCCAGCAGTGGACCGGCGGGAAGTCAGCCCCAGCATTTT.

In its sample, this clone was seen once. CDR3: CASSQLAGYTDTQYF. CDR3 nucleotide sequence: TGTGCCAGCAGCCAACTAGCGGGGTACACAGATACGCAGTATTTT. The V and J genes are TRBV3-1 (or the pseudogene TRBV3-2) and TRBJ2-3, with TRBD2 identical over 9 bases. The length of the CDR3 is 15 residues. J gave up 2 bases and V 2 bases, and 2 bases lay outside the gene matches. From germline, CDR1 is LGHDT and CDR2 YNNKEL (reference sequence).

The chain carries TRBV11-3 and TRBJ2-7; the D gene is possibly TRBD2 (5 bases). V gave up 8 bases and J gave up 6 bases, with 20 bases separating them. This CDR3 is 14 amino acids long. Germline V gene lookup returns CDR1 SGHNT and CDR2 YENEEA. CDR3 DNA sequence: TGTGCCAGCCTCCCCGCCGAGGGAGTCAGCGAGCAGTACTTC. This codes for CASLPAEGVSEQYF.

The rearrangement uses TRBV5-4 and TRBJ1-1; the D gene is possibly TRBD1 (5 bases). This CDR3 comprises 14 residues. The V gene's germline CDR1 is SGHNT and CDR2 YYREEE (reference sequence). Deletions cut 0 bases from V and 1 base from J, with 7 bases between. The CDR3 loop reads CASSLGQQNTEAFF. The CDR3 DNA follows: TGTGCCAGCAGCTTGGGACAGCAGAACACTGAAGCTTTCTTT.

CDR3 sequence (DNA): TGTGCCAGCAGTGCTTCGAGGGGGTCTCCGGCTTTCTTT. Amino acid sequence: CASSASRGSPAFF. The chain is built from TRBV2 and TRBJ1-1, with D maybe TRBD1 (6 bases). From germline, CDR1 is SNHLY and CDR2 FYNNEI. V lost 4 bases and J lost 11, with 17 bases in between. This CDR3 has 13 amino acids. Supplemented by reference TRBV2 and TRBJ1-1, the full variable domain reads EPEVTQTPSHQVTQMGQEVILRCVPISNHLYFYWYRQILGQKVEFLVSFYNNEISEKSEIFDDQFSVERPDGSNFTLKIRSTKLEDSAMYFCASSASRGSPAFFGQGTRLTVV.

The chain employs TRBV3-1 (or the pseudogene TRBV3-2) and TRBJ2-1; 10 nucleotides match TRBD2. CDR3 size: 15 residues. V trimming: 4 bases; J trimming: 4 bases; junction bases outside the gene matches: 4. Germline V CDR1 and CDR2: LGHDT, YNNKEL (reference sequence). The CDR3 DNA follows: TGTGCCAGCAGCCCAGGACTAGCGGATTACAATGAGCAGTTCTTC. Protein product: CASSPGLADYNEQFF.

The CDR3 loop reads CSVELTENTEAFF. The DNA of the CDR3 is TGCAGCGTTGAGCTAACAGAGAACACTGAAGCTTTCTTT. This rearrangement joins TRBV29-1 to TRBJ1-1; D gene unclear. The CDR3 loop spans 13 amino acids. CDR1 is SQVTM and CDR2 is ANQGSEA in the germline V gene. Trimming removed 3 bases at V and 1 base at J, with 9 bases between.

The chain links TRBV4-2 to TRBJ1-1; the D gene is possibly TRBD1 (6 bases). Germline lookup yields CDR1 LGHNA and CDR2 YNFKEQ. The V gene lost 2 bases and the J gene lost 10 bases, with 14 bases spanning the gap. The CDR3 length is 13 residues. The CDR3 reads CASSQSLTGPAFF. In nucleotides, the CDR3 is TGTGCCAGCAGCCAATCGCTAACAGGGCCAGCTTTCTTT.

V usage is TRBV11-2 and J usage is TRBJ2-7; TRBD2 matches at 8 bases. Germline values: CDR1 SGHAT, CDR2 FQNNGV. The V and J ends lost 5 bases and 1 base, in that order; junction bases with no gene match: 7. There are 15 residues in the CDR3. CDR3 bases: TGTGCCAGCAGCATTACTAGCGGTGGTTCCTACGAGCAGTACTTC. Translating it yields CASSITSGGSYEQYF.

The CDR3 reads CASSRSIDSPLHF. DNA of the CDR3: TGCGCCAGCAGCCGATCCATAGATTCACCCCTCCACTTT. The chain couples TRBV4-1 to TRBJ1-6, with D uncertain. Germline CDR1 is MGHRA and CDR2 is YSYEKL. V was trimmed by 4 bases and J by 8 bases, leaving 9 bases between them. The CDR3 is 13 amino acids.

J is TRBJ1-1 and V is TRBV12-3 or TRBV12-4, with a weak D call TRBD1 (5 bases). Trimming cost V 7 bases and J 10 bases, with 13 bases left between them. The CDR3 covers 11 residues. The CDR3: CASTSRDGAFF. Here the CDR3 DNA reads TGTGCCAGCACCTCCAGGGATGGAGCTTTCTTT.

The chain employs TRBV9 and TRBJ1-2; no clear D gene. Germline V lookup: CDR1 SGDLS, CDR2 YYNGEE. This CDR3 comprises 13 residues. V gave up 0 bases and J gave up 8 bases, with 11 bases separating them. The CDR3 region is CASSVAMGGGYTF. The CDR3 DNA follows: TGTGCCAGCAGCGTAGCTATGGGAGGGGGCTACACCTTC.

The V call is TRBV7-3, the J call TRBJ2-1; 13 nucleotides agree with TRBD2. V was pared by 4 bases and J by 4 bases, with 4 bases of the junction left unmatched. CDR1 and CDR2 (germline): SGHTA, FQGTGA. This CDR3 is built from 16 residues. The DNA for the CDR3 is TGTGCCAGCAGCTCACTAGCGGGGGGGTCGTACAATGAGCAGTTCTTC. It specifies CASSSLAGGSYNEQFF.

The genes are TRBV6-6 and TRBJ1-2, with TRBD1 identical over 10 bases. Germline V CDR1 and CDR2: MNHNY, SVGAGI (reference sequence). Trimming at V came to 8 bases and at J to 6 bases, leaving 12 bases not matched to a gene. CDR3 size: 15 residues. CDR3 in amino acids: CASCDRGRIIDGYTF. Here the CDR3 DNA reads TGTGCCAGCTGTGACAGGGGGCGCATCATCGATGGCTACACCTTC.

J is TRBJ2-5 and V is TRBV27, with D possibly being TRBD1 (6 bases). The CDR3 runs 16 residues. Germline CDR1 is MNHEY and CDR2 is SMNVEV (reference sequence). V gave up 0 bases and J gave up 5 bases, with 16 bases separating them. The CDR3 is CASSLSTGWGSETQYF. In DNA, the CDR3 is TGTGCCAGCAGTTTATCCACAGGGTGGGGCTCGGAGACCCAGTACTTC.

This rearrangement joins TRBV7-8 to TRBJ2-6; 7 bases agree with TRBD1. CDR3 length: 20 residues. V shed 5 bases and J 0 bases; nucleotides not matched to a gene: 16. CDR1 is SGHVS and CDR2 is FQNEAQ in the germline V gene. In DNA, the CDR3 is TGTGCCAGCAGCCCGACGATGGGGACAGTCTTACTCTCTGGGGCCAACGTCCTGACTTTC. Translation: CASSPTMGTVLLSGANVLTF.

This chain connects TRBV6-5 to TRBJ2-3; D not resolved. The V end lost 0 bases, the J end lost 4 bases, and 5 bases lay between the germline ends. Per the germline V gene, CDR1 is MNHEY and CDR2 is SVGAGI. This CDR3 is built from 13 residues. The CDR3 protein is CASSYSAPDTQYF. Here the CDR3 DNA reads TGTGCCAGCAGTTACTCGGCCCCAGATACGCAGTATTTT.

This chain uses TRBV9 with TRBJ2-7, with 8 bases aligning to TRBD1. This CDR3 comprises 15 residues. V was clipped by 0 bases and J by 5 bases; unmatched bases: 7. The germline gives CDR1 SGDLS, CDR2 YYNGEE. In nucleotides, the CDR3 is TGTGCCAGCAGCGTAGCTGCAGGGGGCGAGGACGAGCAGTACTTC. Its translation: CASSVAAGGEDEQYF.

Concerning this clone: Other DNA sequences of this sample code for an identical CDR3. The chain recombines TRBV6-5 with TRBJ1-5, with 8 bases lining up with TRBD1. CDR3 length equals 14 residues. Germline CDR1 MNHEY, CDR2 SVGAGI. V gave up 2 bases and J gave up 7 bases; unmatched junction bases: 4. The CDR3 sequence: CASSYDRGGQPQHF. In DNA, the CDR3 is TGTGCCAGCAGTTACGACAGGGGAGGACAGCCCCAGCATTTT.